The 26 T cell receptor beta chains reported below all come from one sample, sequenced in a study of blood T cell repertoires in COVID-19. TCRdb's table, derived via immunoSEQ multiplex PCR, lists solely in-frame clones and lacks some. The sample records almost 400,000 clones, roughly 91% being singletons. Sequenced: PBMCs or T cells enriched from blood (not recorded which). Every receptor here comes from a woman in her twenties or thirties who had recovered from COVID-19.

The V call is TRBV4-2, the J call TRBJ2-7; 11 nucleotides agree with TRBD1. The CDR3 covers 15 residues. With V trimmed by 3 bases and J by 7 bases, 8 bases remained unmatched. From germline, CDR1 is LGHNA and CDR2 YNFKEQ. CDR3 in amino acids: CASSQGDRGSLEQYF. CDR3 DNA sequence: TGTGCCAGCAGCCAGGGGGACAGGGGGTCTTTAGAGCAGTACTTC.

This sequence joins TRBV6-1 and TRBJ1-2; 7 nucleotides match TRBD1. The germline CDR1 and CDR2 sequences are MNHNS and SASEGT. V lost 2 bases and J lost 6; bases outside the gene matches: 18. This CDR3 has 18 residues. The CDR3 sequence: CASSENDRVQSLSHGYTF. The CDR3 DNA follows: TGTGCCAGCAGTGAAAACGACAGGGTTCAAAGCCTATCGCATGGCTACACCTTC.

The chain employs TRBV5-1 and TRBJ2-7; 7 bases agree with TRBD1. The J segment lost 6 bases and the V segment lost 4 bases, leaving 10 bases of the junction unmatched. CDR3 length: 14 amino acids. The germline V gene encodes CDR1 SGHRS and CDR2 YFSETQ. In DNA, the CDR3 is TGCGCCAGCAGCCCCCAACAGGGGCCGGGCGAGCAGTACTTC. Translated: CASSPQQGPGEQYF.

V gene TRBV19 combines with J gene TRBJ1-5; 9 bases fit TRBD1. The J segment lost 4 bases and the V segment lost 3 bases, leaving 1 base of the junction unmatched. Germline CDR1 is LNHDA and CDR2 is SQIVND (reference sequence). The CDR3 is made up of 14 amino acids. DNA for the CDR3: TGTGCCAGTAGTATGGGGACAGGGAATCAGCCCCAGCATTTT. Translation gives CASSMGTGNQPQHF. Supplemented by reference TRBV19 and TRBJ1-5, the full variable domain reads DGGITQSPKYLFRKEGQNVTLSCEQNLNHDAMYWYRQDPGQGLRLIYYSQIVNDFQKGDIAEGYSVSREKKESFPLTVTSAQKNPTAFYLCASSMGTGNQPQHFGDGTRLSIL.

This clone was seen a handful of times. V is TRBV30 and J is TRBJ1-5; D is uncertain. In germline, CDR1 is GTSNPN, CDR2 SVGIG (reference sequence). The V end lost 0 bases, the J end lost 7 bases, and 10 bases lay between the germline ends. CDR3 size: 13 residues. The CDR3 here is CAWSVMGAQPQHF. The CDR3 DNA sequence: TGTGCCTGGAGTGTAATGGGAGCCCAGCCCCAGCATTTT.

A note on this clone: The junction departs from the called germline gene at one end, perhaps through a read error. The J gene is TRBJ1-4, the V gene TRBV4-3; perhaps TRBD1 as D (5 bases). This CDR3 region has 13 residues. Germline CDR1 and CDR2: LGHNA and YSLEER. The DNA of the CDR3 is TGCGCCAGCCGCCAACCCGAAAGGGGAAAACTGTTTTTT. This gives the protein CASRQPERGKLFF.

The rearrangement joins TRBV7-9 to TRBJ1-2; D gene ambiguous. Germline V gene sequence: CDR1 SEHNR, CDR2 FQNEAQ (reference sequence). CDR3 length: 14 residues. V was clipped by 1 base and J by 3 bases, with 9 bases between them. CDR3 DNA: TGTGCCAGCAGCTTAGTCCCGGGTGACTATGGCTACACCTTC. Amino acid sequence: CASSLVPGDYGYTF.

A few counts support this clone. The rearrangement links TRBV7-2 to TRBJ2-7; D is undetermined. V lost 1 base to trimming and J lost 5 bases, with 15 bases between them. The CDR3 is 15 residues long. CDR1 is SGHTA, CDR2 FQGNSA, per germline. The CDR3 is CASSLDGQVRNEQYF. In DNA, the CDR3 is TGTGCCAGCAGCTTAGATGGGCAGGTTAGGAACGAGCAGTACTTC.

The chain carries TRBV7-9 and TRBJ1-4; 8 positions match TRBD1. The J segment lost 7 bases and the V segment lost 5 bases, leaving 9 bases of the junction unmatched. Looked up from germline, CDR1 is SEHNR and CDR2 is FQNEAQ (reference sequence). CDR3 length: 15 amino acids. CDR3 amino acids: CASSAPGGVGEKLFF. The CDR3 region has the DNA TGTGCCAGCAGCGCACCAGGGGGCGTGGGTGAAAAACTGTTTTTT.

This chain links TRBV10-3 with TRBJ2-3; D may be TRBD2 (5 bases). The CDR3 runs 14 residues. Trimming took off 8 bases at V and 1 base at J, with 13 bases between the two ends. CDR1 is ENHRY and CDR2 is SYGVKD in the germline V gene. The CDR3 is CAIESGPGTDTQYF. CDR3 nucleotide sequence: TGTGCCATCGAAAGCGGCCCTGGCACAGATACGCAGTATTTT.

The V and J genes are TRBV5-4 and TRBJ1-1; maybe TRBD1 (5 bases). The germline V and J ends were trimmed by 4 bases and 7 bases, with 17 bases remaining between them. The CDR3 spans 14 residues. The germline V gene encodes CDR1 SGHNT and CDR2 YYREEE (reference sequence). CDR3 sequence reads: CASSARPGLGEAFF. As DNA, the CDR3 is TGTGCCAGCAGCGCACGCCCAGGGCTCGGTGAAGCTTTCTTT.

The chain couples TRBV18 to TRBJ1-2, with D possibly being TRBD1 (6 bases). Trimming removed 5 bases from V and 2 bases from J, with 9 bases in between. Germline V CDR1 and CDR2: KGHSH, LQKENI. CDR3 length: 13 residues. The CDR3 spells CASSTDRNYGYTF. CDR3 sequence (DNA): TGTGCCAGCTCAACCGACAGGAACTATGGCTACACCTTC.

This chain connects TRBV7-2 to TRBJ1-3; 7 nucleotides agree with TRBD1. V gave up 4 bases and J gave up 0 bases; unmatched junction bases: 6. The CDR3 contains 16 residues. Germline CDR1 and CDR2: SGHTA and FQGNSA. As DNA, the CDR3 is TGTGCCAGCAGCTATAGACCAGGGGGCTCTGGAAACACCATATATTTT. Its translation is CASSYRPGGSGNTIYF.

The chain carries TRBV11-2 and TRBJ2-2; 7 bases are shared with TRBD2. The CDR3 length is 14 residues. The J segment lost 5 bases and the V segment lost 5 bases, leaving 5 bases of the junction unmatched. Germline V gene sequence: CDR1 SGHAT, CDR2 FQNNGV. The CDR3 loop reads CASSGGLITGELFF. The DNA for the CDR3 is TGTGCCAGCAGCGGGGGACTAATAACCGGGGAGCTGTTTTTT.

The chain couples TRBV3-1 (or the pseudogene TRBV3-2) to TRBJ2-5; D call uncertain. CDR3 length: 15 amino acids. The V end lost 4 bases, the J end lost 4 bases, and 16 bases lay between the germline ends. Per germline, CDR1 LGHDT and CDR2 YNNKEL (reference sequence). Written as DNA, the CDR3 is TGTGCCAGCAGCCCTGTGGGCCAAGCCAGAGAGACCCAGTACTTC. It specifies CASSPVGQARETQYF.

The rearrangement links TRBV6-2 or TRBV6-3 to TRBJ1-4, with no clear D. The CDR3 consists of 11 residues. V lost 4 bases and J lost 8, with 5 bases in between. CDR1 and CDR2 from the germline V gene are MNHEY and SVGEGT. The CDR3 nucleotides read TGTGCCAGCAGTTTCGGGGAAAAACTGTTTTTT. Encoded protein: CASSFGEKLFF.

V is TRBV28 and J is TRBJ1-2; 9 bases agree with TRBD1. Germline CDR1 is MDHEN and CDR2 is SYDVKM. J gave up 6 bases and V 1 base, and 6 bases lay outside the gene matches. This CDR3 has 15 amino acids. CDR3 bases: TGTGCCAGCAGTTTATCGGGACAGGGCTTGGATGGCTACACCTTC. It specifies CASSLSGQGLDGYTF.

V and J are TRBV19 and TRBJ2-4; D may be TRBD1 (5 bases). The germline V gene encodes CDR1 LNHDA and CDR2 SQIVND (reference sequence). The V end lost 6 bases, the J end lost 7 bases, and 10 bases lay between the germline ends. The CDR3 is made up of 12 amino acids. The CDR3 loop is CASRDNYNIQYF. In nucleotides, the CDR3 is TGTGCCAGTAGGGACAATTACAACATTCAGTACTTC.

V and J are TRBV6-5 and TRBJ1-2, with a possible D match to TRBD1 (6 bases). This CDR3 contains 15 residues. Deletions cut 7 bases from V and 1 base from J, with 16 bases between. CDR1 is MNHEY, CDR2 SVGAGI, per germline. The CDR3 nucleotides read TGTGCCAGCACCTTAAACAGGGTACATAACTATGGCTACACCTTC. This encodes CASTLNRVHNYGYTF.

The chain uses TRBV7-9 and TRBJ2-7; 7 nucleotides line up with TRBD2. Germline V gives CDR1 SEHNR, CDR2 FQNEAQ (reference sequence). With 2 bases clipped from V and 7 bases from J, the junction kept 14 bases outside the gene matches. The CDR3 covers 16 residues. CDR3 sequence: CASSLHLPGGPGEQYF. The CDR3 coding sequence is TGTGCCAGCAGCTTACACCTTCCGGGAGGTCCAGGGGAGCAGTACTTC.

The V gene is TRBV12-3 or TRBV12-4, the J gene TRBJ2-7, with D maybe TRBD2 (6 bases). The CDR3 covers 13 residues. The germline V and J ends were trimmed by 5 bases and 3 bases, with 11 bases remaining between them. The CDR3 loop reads CASSTGTDYEQYF. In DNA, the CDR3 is TGTGCCAGCAGTACCGGGACTGACTACGAGCAGTACTTC.

CDR3 residues: CASSLGRARPDTQYF. The DNA for the CDR3 is TGTGCCAGCAGTTTAGGGCGGGCTAGACCAGATACGCAGTATTTT. The V and J genes are TRBV27 and TRBJ2-3; a weak D match, TRBD2 (5 bases). The CDR3 runs 15 residues. In germline, CDR1 is MNHEY, CDR2 SMNVEV (reference sequence). Trimming stripped 2 bases from V and 4 bases from J, with 13 bases between.

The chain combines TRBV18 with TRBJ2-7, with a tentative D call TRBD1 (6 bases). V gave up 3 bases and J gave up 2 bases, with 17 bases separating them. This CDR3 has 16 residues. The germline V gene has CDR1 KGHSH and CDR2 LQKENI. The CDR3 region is CASSPGRQQGTYEQYF. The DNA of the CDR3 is TGTGCCAGCTCACCCGGACGACAACAGGGAACCTACGAGCAGTACTTC.

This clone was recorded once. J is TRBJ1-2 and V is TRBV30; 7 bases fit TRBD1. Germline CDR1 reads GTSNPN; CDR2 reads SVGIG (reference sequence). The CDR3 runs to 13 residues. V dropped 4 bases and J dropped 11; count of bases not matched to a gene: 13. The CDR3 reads CAWTPRGDSKYTF. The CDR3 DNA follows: TGTGCCTGGACTCCGCGTGGGGACAGTAAATACACCTTC.

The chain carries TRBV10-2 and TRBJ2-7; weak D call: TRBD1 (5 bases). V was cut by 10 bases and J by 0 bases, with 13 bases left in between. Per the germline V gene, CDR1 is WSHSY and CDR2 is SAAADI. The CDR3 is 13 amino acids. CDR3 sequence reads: CATRDSSSYEQYF. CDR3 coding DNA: TGCGCCACCAGGGATTCTAGCTCCTACGAGCAGTACTTC.

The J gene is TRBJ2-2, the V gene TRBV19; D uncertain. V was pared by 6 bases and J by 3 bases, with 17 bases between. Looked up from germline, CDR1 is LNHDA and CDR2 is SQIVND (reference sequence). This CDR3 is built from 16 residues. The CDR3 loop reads CASSPHSRSYTGELFF. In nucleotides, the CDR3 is TGTGCCAGTAGCCCTCATTCCCGCAGTTACACCGGGGAGCTGTTTTTT.